The TCR beta chain described here comes from a study of shared clonotypes between healthy human individuals. Study findings and constraints: The represented genetic and exposure-history diversity was limited by the small number of donors.

The CDR3 loop spans 14 amino acids. With 5 bases clipped from V and 5 bases from J, the junction kept 5 bases outside the gene matches. CDR1 SGHTA and CDR2 FQGNSA come from the germline V gene. This clone was found once. Its antigen is undetermined. Both subsets, CD45RA+ naive and CD45RA-negative memory, were split from the CD4+ cells. Some clones are missing from TCRdb's copy, which holds only in-frame ones; the method was immunoSEQ multiplex PCR. The profile covers roughly 2,300,000 clones, with 80% to 95% appearing a single time and approximately 0.41% taken by the ten largest. V is TRBV7-2 and J is TRBJ1-4; 7 bases are shared with TRBD1. The TCR comes from a man younger than 30 in good health. Some clones in this sample may be carry-over from other donors' samples. The sequencing sample was made of naive CD4+ T cells from PBMCs. Subset noted: CD45RA+ positively selected. In nucleotides, the CDR3 is TGTGCCAGCAGCCAAGGACAGGCGAATGAAAAACTGTTTTTT. It encodes CASSQGQANEKLFF.